This T cell receptor (beta chain) was found in a study of Ad26.COV2.S vaccination and SARS-CoV-2 variants. Study overall: Recipients of Ad26.COV2.S got it intramuscularly, once or twice 56 days apart.

Clones were sequenced by immunoSEQ multiplex PCR, and TCRdb holds only the in-frame ones, with some missing. The sample records about 350,000 clones, about 86% being singletons. The germline CDR1 and CDR2 sequences are SGHRS and YFSETQ. The CDR3 spans 17 residues. Trimming cost V 4 bases and J 5 bases; bases outside gene matches: 13. Treatment meaning: 15 to 20 received Ad26.COV2.S at low or high dose, single or two shots; about 5 received placebo; per-sample allocation not given. The samples date from day 63 after the first vaccine or placebo injection. This chain connects TRBV5-1 to TRBJ2-5, with 11 bases identical to TRBD2. The sample consisted of peripheral blood, taken in a trial of Ad26.COV2.S vaccine versus placebo. This clonotype was obtained from a person between 18 and 65 years old who received the Ad26.COV2.S COVID-19 vaccine or a placebo. CDR3 region: CASSPPLAGGNMETQYF. The CDR3 DNA follows: TGCGCCAGCAGCCCCCCTCTAGCGGGGGGCAACATGGAGACCCAGTACTTC.